This entry concerns a single T cell receptor beta chain. The PCR used 60 Vbeta and 13 Jbeta primers. Sequencing was performed with immunoSEQ multiplex PCR; in TCRdb, only in-frame clones are kept and a portion is missing. The specimen's table records 150,000 or so clones. This entry is derived from a study of cytomegalovirus exposure and HLA in healthy donors. This CDR3 comprises 15 residues. V lost 0 bases and J lost 3, with 9 bases in between. Germline V gene data show CDR1 as SEHNR and CDR2 as FQNEAQ (reference sequence). V is TRBV7-9 and J is TRBJ1-5, with a possible D match to TRBD1 (6 bases). The sequenced sample consisted of PBMCs. The TCR sequence derives from a woman between 50 and 59 years old in good health and CMV-seronegative. The CDR3 DNA is TGTGCCAGCAGCTTAGCCCAGGGGTCCAATCAGCCCCAGCATTTT. Translation: CASSLAQGSNQPQHF.